These 30 T cell receptor beta chains were sequenced from one sample in a study of CD8+CD57+ T cells in acquired aplastic anemia. Profiles of TCR beta VDJ and CDR3 were generated from a genomic DNA template. TCRdb recomputed calls from the reads with MiXCR, one row per CDR3 protein. The data hold 200,000 to 250,000 distinct CDR3 sequences, with approximately 35% observed a single time. Sequencing was performed on sorted CD4+, CD8+, or CD8+CD57+ T cells (not recorded which) from PBMCs. These receptors all come from a human donor in good health, serving as a control.

This clonotype showed up just a few times. The chain recombines TRBV5-1 with TRBJ1-3; D is possibly TRBD1 (5 bases). CDR1 and CDR2 (germline): SGHRS, YFSETQ. This CDR3 has 14 amino acids. The V and J ends lost 2 bases and 1 base respectively, with 7 bases between them. The CDR3 protein is CASSFGTSGNTIYF. CDR3 in DNA: TGCGCCAGCAGCTTCGGGACTTCTGGAAACACCATATATTTT.

A word on this clonotype: This may arise from a read error, as a much more abundant clone is one base away. The rearrangement joins TRBV20-1 to TRBJ2-7; 7 bases are shared with TRBD1. The CDR3 has 14 residues. Germline-derived CDR1 and CDR2 are DFQATT and SNEGSKA (reference sequence). The DNA for the CDR3 is TGCAGTGCTGGATCCGGGACAGACTCCTACGGGCAGTACTTC. This gives the protein CSAGSGTDSYGQYF.

V is TRBV6-1 and J is TRBJ1-3; 8 positions agree with TRBD1. V gave up 6 bases and J gave up 6 bases; unmatched junction bases: 7. CDR1 and CDR2 (germline): MNHNS, SASEGT. The CDR3 has 14 amino acids. The CDR3 protein is CASRRTGFENTIYF. The CDR3 region has the DNA TGTGCCAGCAGGCGGACAGGGTTTGAAAACACCATATATTTT.

This clonotype turned up a few times. The chain is built from TRBV5-5 and TRBJ1-3, with D uncertain. CDR3 length: 13 amino acids. Trimming pared 3 bases from V and 8 bases from J, leaving 12 bases between. CDR1 is SGHKS and CDR2 is YYEKEE in the germline V gene (reference sequence). CDR3 in DNA: TGTGCCAGCAGCTCTGGCAGCGGCTACACCATATATTTT. It is translated as CASSSGSGYTIYF.

The V gene is TRBV10-2, the J gene TRBJ1-4; D gene uncertain. The CDR3 spans 15 residues. Per germline, CDR1 WSHSY and CDR2 SAAADI. Trimming stripped 0 bases from V and 6 bases from J, with 11 bases between. CDR3 in amino acids: CASSESGSVDEKLFF. CDR3 bases: TGCGCCAGCAGTGAGTCGGGCAGCGTGGATGAAAAACTGTTTTTT.

The rearrangement joins TRBV2 to TRBJ2-7, with no clear D. CDR1 is SNHLY and CDR2 is FYNNEI in the germline V gene. Trimming stripped 3 bases from V and 3 bases from J, with 12 bases between. The CDR3 runs to 14 residues. CDR3 nucleotide sequence: TGTGCCAGCAGTGACAGGCGACCAAACTACGAGCAGTACTTC. As protein: CASSDRRPNYEQYF.

This clonotype was seen ten or more times. V gene TRBV5-4 combines with J gene TRBJ2-7; 8 bases map to TRBD1. Looked up from germline, CDR1 is SGHNT and CDR2 is YYREEE (reference sequence). CDR3 length: 13 residues. The V gene end was trimmed by 4 bases and the J gene end by 7 bases; junction bases not matched to a gene: 7. CDR3 coding DNA: TGTGCCAGCAGCATGGACAGGGCTGGGGAGCAGTACTTC. Protein product: CASSMDRAGEQYF.

V and J are TRBV4-1 and TRBJ1-5, with D unclear. The CDR3 contains 14 residues. The germline V and J ends were trimmed by 2 bases and 1 base, with 6 bases remaining between them. Per the germline V gene, CDR1 is MGHRA and CDR2 is YSYEKL. The CDR3 nucleotides are TGCGCCAGCAGCCAACGGGGAAGCAATCAGCCCCAGCATTTT. It is translated as CASSQRGSNQPQHF.

As DNA, the CDR3 is TGTGCCTGGAGTCGTACAGACAGGTTTAGCAATCAGCCCCAGCATTTT. Its translation is CAWSRTDRFSNQPQHF. This sequence joins TRBV30 and TRBJ1-5, with D possibly TRBD1 on 6 matching bases. The CDR3 has 16 residues. Trimming took 2 bases from V and 0 from J, leaving 14 bases between them. Germline-derived CDR1 and CDR2 are GTSNPN and SVGIG (reference sequence).

This clonotype occurred many times. The chain carries TRBV7-8 and TRBJ1-1; D might be TRBD1 (6 bases). The CDR3 contains 16 residues. Germline CDR1 SGHVS, CDR2 FQNEAQ. V was trimmed by 5 bases and J by 1 base, leaving 17 bases between them. The CDR3 region is CASSAYRVLSNTEAFF. The CDR3 DNA follows: TGTGCCAGCAGCGCTTACAGGGTTCTCTCGAACACTGAAGCTTTCTTT.

This clonotype was seen a few times. This rearrangement joins TRBV5-1 to TRBJ2-7; 8 nucleotides agree with TRBD1. V dropped 8 bases and J dropped 2; count of bases not matched to a gene: 15. Per the germline V gene, CDR1 is SGHRS and CDR2 is YFSETQ. This CDR3 comprises 16 residues. The CDR3 protein is CASRLAATGAPYEQYF. The CDR3 DNA follows: TGCGCCAGTAGATTAGCGGCGACAGGGGCCCCCTACGAGCAGTACTTC.

V and J are TRBV24-1 and TRBJ2-7; 13 bases are a match to TRBD2. Germline CDR1 is KGHDR and CDR2 is SFDVKD. The CDR3 length is 18 residues. J was trimmed by 4 bases and V by 3 bases; bases with no gene match: 11. In nucleotides, the CDR3 is TGTGCCACCAGTGATAATGGGACTAGCGGGGCCCGGGGGTACGAGCAGTACTTC. Its protein is CATSDNGTSGARGYEQYF.

The chain recombines TRBV5-1 with TRBJ2-3, with 9 positions matching TRBD2. J lost 7 bases, V lost 6 bases, and 15 bases had no gene match. The CDR3 runs to 16 residues. Looked up from germline, CDR1 is SGHRS and CDR2 is YFSETQ. CDR3 coding DNA: TGCGCCAGCATAGGGGTAGCGGGGGCCCCCCCCAATACGCAGTATTTT. Translation gives CASIGVAGAPPNTQYF.

V and J are TRBV29-1 and TRBJ2-5, with D perhaps TRBD1 (6 bases). This CDR3 has 17 amino acids. Trimming pared 4 bases from V and 2 bases from J, leaving 23 bases between. Per germline, CDR1 SQVTM and CDR2 ANQGSEA. The CDR3 protein is CSVVGGPNSGYQETQYF. In DNA form, the CDR3 reads TGCAGCGTTGTTGGGGGCCCCAACTCAGGATATCAAGAGACCCAGTACTTC.

Concerning this clonotype itself: Since the CDR3 does not end with the conserved phenylalanine or tryptophan, this likely comes from a read error. Because the CDR3's place on the DNA is in doubt, the DNA is left out and the CDR3 is given as listed by TCRdb. This sequence joins TRBV24-1 and TRBJ1-6; TRBD1 is the table's D call and was not checked against the DNA. Both ends counted, the CDR3 spans 8 residues. From germline, CDR1 is KGHDR and CDR2 SFDVKD. Here the CDR3 reads CATSDPFL.

The chain couples TRBV18 to TRBJ2-5; D gene uncertain. From germline, CDR1 is KGHSH and CDR2 LQKENI. The CDR3 is made up of 14 amino acids. Trimming cost V 3 bases and J 1 base, with 9 bases left between them. Here the CDR3 reads CASSPITVQETQYF. CDR3 DNA: TGTGCCAGCTCACCTATTACGGTCCAAGAGACCCAGTACTTC.

V is TRBV6-1 and J is TRBJ2-5; 15 bases fit TRBD2. V shed 6 bases, J shed 3 bases, and the junction held 5 bases outside the gene matches. Germline V gene lookup returns CDR1 MNHNS and CDR2 SASEGT. The CDR3 spans 16 residues. The DNA for the CDR3 is TGTGCCAGCAGCTTGGGACTAGCGGGAGGTGAAGAGACCCAGTACTTC. Encoded protein: CASSLGLAGGEETQYF.

Only a few counts were recorded for this clonotype. A much larger clone sits a single nucleotide away, making a read error possible. This sequence joins TRBV7-2 and TRBJ1-2, with D tentatively TRBD1 (6 bases). Germline V gene sequence: CDR1 SGHTA, CDR2 FQGNSA. The CDR3 totals 14 residues. V dropped 7 bases and J dropped 6 bases, with 18 bases sitting between them. CDR3 DNA sequence: TGTGCCAGCACCCGGGACATCAGGAACCATGGCTACACCTTC. It yields the protein CASTRDIRNHGYTF.

This clonotype has ten or more counts. J is TRBJ2-5 and V is TRBV9, with D possibly matching TRBD1 (5 bases). CDR1 is SGDLS and CDR2 is YYNGEE in the germline V gene. This CDR3 has 16 residues. Trimming took 0 bases from V and 5 from J, leaving 17 bases between them. The CDR3 DNA sequence: TGTGCCAGCAGCGTAGAGTCCCGGACATACGGGGAGACCCAGTACTTC. As protein: CASSVESRTYGETQYF.

In this sample, this clonotype turned up many times. The chain has TRBV25-1 and TRBJ2-5; TRBD2 aligns across 8 bases. CDR3 length equals 14 residues. Germline CDR1 is MGHDK and CDR2 is SYGVNS. The ends lost 4 bases at V and 4 bases at J; junction bases unmatched: 5. CDR3: CASSGTGGRETQYF. The DNA for the CDR3 is TGTGCCAGCAGTGGCACGGGAGGGCGAGAGACCCAGTACTTC.

The chain combines TRBV12-3 or TRBV12-4 with TRBJ1-4, with no clear D. Deletions cut 5 bases from V and 0 bases from J, with 16 bases between. The CDR3 is 17 residues long. The CDR3 bases are TGTGCCAGCAGTCCATCGCCGGGAAATCCAACTAATGAAAAACTGTTTTTT. The encoded protein is CASSPSPGNPTNEKLFF.

This clonotype was found many times. The chain employs TRBV20-1 and TRBJ2-5; D is undetermined. Trimming removed 2 bases at V and 9 bases at J, with 7 bases between. The CDR3 extends over 10 amino acids. Germline lookup yields CDR1 DFQATT and CDR2 SNEGSKA (reference sequence). CDR3 loop: CSARSEPQYF. The CDR3 nucleotides read TGCAGTGCTAGAAGTGAGCCCCAGTACTTC.

This clonotype showed up just a few times. The chain links TRBV12-3 or TRBV12-4 to TRBJ1-3; a weak D match, TRBD1 (5 bases). The CDR3 is 15 amino acids. Trimming shortened V by 3 bases and J by 2 bases, and 11 bases separated the two germline ends. In nucleotides, the CDR3 is TGTGCCAGCAGTTTTAATGTAGGGGCTGGAAACACCATATATTTT. It specifies CASSFNVGAGNTIYF.

About this clonotype: The junction does not match germline at one end; this may be a read error. The J gene is TRBJ1-2, the V gene TRBV6-5; D might be TRBD1 (5 bases). From germline, CDR1 is MNHEY and CDR2 SVGAGI. This CDR3 comprises 12 residues. For the CDR3, the DNA is TGTGCCAGCTGGGGGGGTGGATATGGCTGCACCTTC. Encoded protein: CASWGGGYGCTF.

This clonotype was seen at least ten times. V is TRBV24-1 and J is TRBJ2-3; TRBD1 matches 7 bases. This CDR3 is built from 15 residues. The germline gives CDR1 KGHDR, CDR2 SFDVKD. The junction had 4 bases not matched to a gene; V was cut back by 3 bases and J by 2 bases. The CDR3 spells CATSDETGYTDTQYF. For the CDR3, the DNA is TGTGCCACCAGTGATGAGACAGGGTACACAGATACGCAGTATTTT.

This clonotype was recorded a few times. Possible read error: a much larger clone is one base away. The chain links TRBV5-1 to TRBJ1-3, with a tentative D call TRBD1 (5 bases). The germline V gene has CDR1 SGHRS and CDR2 YFSETQ. The CDR3 is made up of 15 amino acids. For the CDR3, the DNA is TGCGCCAGCAGCTTGGGTGGAGGGGCTGGAGACACCATATATTTT. It specifies CASSLGGGAGDTIYF.

This clonotype was counted only a few times. The chain employs TRBV5-1 and TRBJ2-7; 10 bases are a match to TRBD1. V lost 3 bases, J lost 6 bases, and 6 bases stayed unmatched. The CDR3 runs 14 residues. Germline CDR1 and CDR2: SGHRS and YFSETQ. This CDR3 is CASSSDRGGGEQYF. CDR3 sequence (DNA): TGCGCCAGCAGCTCGGACAGGGGGGGTGGCGAGCAGTACTTC.

The chain employs TRBV27 and TRBJ2-1, with 8 positions matching TRBD2. The CDR3 extends over 14 amino acids. The V gene's germline CDR1 is MNHEY and CDR2 SMNVEV (reference sequence). The ends lost 6 bases at V and 7 bases at J; junction bases unmatched: 8. CDR3 nucleotides: TGTGCCAGCAGAGAGGGACTAGAAGCGAATGAGCAGTTCTTC. Its protein product is CASREGLEANEQFF.

The chain recombines TRBV25-1 with TRBJ2-1; possibly TRBD1 or TRBD2 for D (6 bases each). Germline loops: CDR1 MGHDK, CDR2 SYGVNS. V was pared by 8 bases and J by 4 bases, with 18 bases between. The CDR3 has 15 amino acids. The CDR3 region has the DNA TGTGCCAGCTCACCGTTGGGGGGCTGGTACAATGAGCAGTTCTTC. Translated: CASSPLGGWYNEQFF.

Ten or more counts support this clonotype. The V call is TRBV20-1, the J call TRBJ1-1; TRBD1 might be the D (5 bases). The CDR3 is 13 residues long. Looked up from germline, CDR1 is DFQATT and CDR2 is SNEGSKA (reference sequence). Trimming pared 6 bases from V and 2 bases from J, leaving 13 bases between. For the CDR3, the DNA is TGCAGTGCGGGGTTGGACACCAACACTGAAGCTTTCTTT. Protein: CSAGLDTNTEAFF.